The sample holds many counts of the clone carrying this TCR beta chain. Trimming left V 0 bases short and J 2 bases short, with 9 bases between. There are 15 residues in the CDR3. CDR1 is SGDLS, CDR2 YYNGEE, per germline. This entry belongs to a study of regulatory T cells in long-lasting Graves disease. Study-wide context: The study enrolled newly diagnosed Graves' patients on antithyroid drugs under 3 months.

CDR3 regions were amplified by Arm-PCR using iRepertoire HTBI primers to build TCR beta libraries. Each CDR3 protein gets one entry after TCRdb re-called the multiplex PCR reads with MiXCR. The sample shows 390,000 or so distinct CDR3 sequences, around 11% of them seen only once. Stated time point: newly diagnosed GD, antithyroid drugs for less than 3 months. The TCR library was made from RNA extracted from PBMCs. The same sample was also used in a study of T cells in Graves' hyperthyroidism and ophthalmopathy. That work states: These patients, aged 18 to 65, had recently diagnosed hyperthyroidism lasting under 2 months. The model forecast ophthalmopathy, anticipating it by a median around 6.4 months before onset.

The TCR was taken from a woman aged 18-35 years with Graves disease. The V and J genes are TRBV9 and TRBJ2-1; D is perhaps TRBD1 (6 bases). This specimen was peripheral blood mononuclear cells (PBMCs), taken at new diagnosis, from a patient treated with antithyroid drugs. CDR3 DNA: TGTGCCAGCAGCGTAGCAGGGGCTGCCTACAATGAGCAGTTCTTC. Protein product: CASSVAGAAYNEQFF.